This is a list of T cell receptor beta chains from one sample in a study of post-analysis software for immune sequencing data. TCRdb analysed the PCR reads with MiXCR anew, one entry per CDR3 protein. Of roughly 570,000 distinct CDR3 sequences listed, less than 40% are singletons. Sequencing input: blood. Every receptor here comes from a girl between 2 and 17 years old with multiple sclerosis. Both conserved end residues are part of each CDR3. D genes are given only for firm matches. Clone size is shown for a subset of rows, as once, few, many or a class of expanded clone.

J | size | length | D | V | DNA | CDR3
TRBJ2-3 | NA | 16 | NA | TRBV11-2 | TGTGCCAGCAGCTTACGATTGGTTTTCCTCACAGATACGCAGTATTTT | CASSLRLVFLTDTQYF
TRBJ1-2 | once | 15 | NA | TRBV5-6 | TGTGCCAGCAGCGCGCCCTCGGGACTGAACTATGGCTACACCTTC | CASSAPSGLNYGYTF
TRBJ1-2 | NA | 14 | NA | TRBV11-2 | TGTGCCAGCAGCTTAGAAGTCAATACTCTAGGCTACACCTTC | CASSLEVNTLGYTF
TRBJ2-7 | NA | 14 | NA | TRBV6-6 | TGTGCCAGCAGCTCACCCCAGCGGAGTTACGAGCAGTACTTC | CASSSPQRSYEQYF
TRBJ1-2 | NA | 14 | NA | TRBV3-1 | TGTGCCAGCAGCCAAGATCCAGGGAACTATGGTTACACCTTC | CASSQDPGNYGYTF
TRBJ1-1 | NA | 15 | TRBD1 | TRBV25-1 | TGTGCCAGCAGCTCGCCCCGGACAGGGTACACTGAAGCTTTCTTT | CASSSPRTGYTEAFF
TRBJ1-2 | once | 13 | NA | TRBV27 | TGTGTCAGCAGTCCGTTGGCTGGCTATGGCTACACCTTC | CVSSPLAGYGYTF
TRBJ2-4 | NA | 13 | NA | TRBV14 | TGTGCCAGCAGCCAAGATCCCCCGGACATTCAGTACTTC | CASSQDPPDIQYF
TRBJ2-7 | few | 14 | NA | TRBV4-1 | TGCGCCAGCAGCCAAGCGCCACAGGCGGACGAGCAGTACTTC | CASSQAPQADEQYF
TRBJ1-1 | NA | 15 | TRBD1 | TRBV6-5 | TGTGCCAGCAGGTGGACAGGGGGCGACGACACTGAAGCTTTCTTT | CASRWTGGDDTEAFF
TRBJ2-3 | once | 11 | NA | TRBV20-1 | TGCAGTGCTGCGTCGATAGATACGCAGTATTTT | CSAASIDTQYF
TRBJ2-3 | few | 13 | NA | TRBV24-1 | TGTGCCACCAGTGATCGACCCACAGATACGCAGTATTTT | CATSDRPTDTQYF
TRBJ2-5 | NA | 12 | NA | TRBV13 | TGTGCCAGCAGCTGGATCCAAGAGACCCAGTACTTC | CASSWIQETQYF
TRBJ2-2 | few | 12 | NA | TRBV10-3 | TGTGCAGTCAGGGCCGGCACCGGGGAGCTGTTTTTT | CAVRAGTGELFF
TRBJ2-7 | NA | 17 | NA | TRBV7-2 | TGTGCCAGCAGCTTAGTGGGGGTGGGGGGGCCCTCCTACGAGCAGTACTTC | CASSLVGVGGPSYEQYF
TRBJ1-5 | few | 11 | NA | TRBV14 | TGTGCCAACACCCCTAATCAGCCCCAGCATTTT | CANTPNQPQHF
TRBJ2-5 | NA | 15 | NA | TRBV6-5 | TGTGCCAGCAGCTCTCTCGGCCGCCTGAGGGAGACCCAGTACTTC | CASSSLGRLRETQYF
TRBJ2-3 | few | 14 | NA | TRBV12-3/TRBV12-4 | TGTGCCAGCAGCCCCCGGGGGCCCACAGATACGCAGTATTTT | CASSPRGPTDTQYF
TRBJ2-7 | many | 15 | NA | TRBV7-2 | TGTGCCAGCAGCACAAAGACGGGAAGCTCCTACGAGCAGTACTTC | CASSTKTGSSYEQYF
TRBJ2-1 | NA | 15 | NA | TRBV3-1 | TGTGCCAGCAGCCAAGACCATGACCGGGGCAATGAGCAGTTCTTC | CASSQDHDRGNEQFF
TRBJ2-6 | few | 15 | NA | TRBV3-1 | TGTGCCAGCAGCCCTCTCCACTCGGGGGCCAACGTCCTGACTTTC | CASSPLHSGANVLTF
TRBJ2-5 | NA | 14 | NA | TRBV2 | TGTGCCAGCAGTGAACCGTCGTCCCAAGAGACCCAGTACTTC | CASSEPSSQETQYF
TRBJ2-3 | NA | 15 | TRBD2 | TRBV20-1 | TGCAGTACCCGGGACTACCGAGTCCGCACAGATACGCAGTATTTT | CSTRDYRVRTDTQYF